This T cell receptor beta chain was obtained from a study of T cell responses to AZD1222 COVID-19 vaccine. Study-level results: Reportedly, nearly half of unique spike TCRs recognized epitopes outside B.1.351/B.1.1.7 mutations. Donor demographics were predominantly white British with a female majority; clonal diversity may be underestimated.

Per germline, CDR1 LGHDT and CDR2 YNNKEL (reference sequence). Trimming shortened V by 3 bases and J by 7 bases, and 21 bases separated the two germline ends. The CDR3 runs to 16 residues. Profiled with immunoSEQ multiplex PCR; TCRdb holds only in-frame clones, not every one. The sample carries about 100,000 clones, 85% to 90% recorded once. For this clone: Its antigen is as yet unknown.

This rearrangement joins TRBV3-1 (or the pseudogene TRBV3-2) to TRBJ1-2, with a possible D match to TRBD1 (5 bases). This specimen was peripheral blood, taken on day 0 of AZD1222 vaccination. This receptor was obtained from an adult in good health. As DNA, the CDR3 is TGTGCCAGCAGCCATTTGACAGTCAATCACTATTTTGGCTACACCTTC. It codes for CASSHLTVNHYFGYTF.